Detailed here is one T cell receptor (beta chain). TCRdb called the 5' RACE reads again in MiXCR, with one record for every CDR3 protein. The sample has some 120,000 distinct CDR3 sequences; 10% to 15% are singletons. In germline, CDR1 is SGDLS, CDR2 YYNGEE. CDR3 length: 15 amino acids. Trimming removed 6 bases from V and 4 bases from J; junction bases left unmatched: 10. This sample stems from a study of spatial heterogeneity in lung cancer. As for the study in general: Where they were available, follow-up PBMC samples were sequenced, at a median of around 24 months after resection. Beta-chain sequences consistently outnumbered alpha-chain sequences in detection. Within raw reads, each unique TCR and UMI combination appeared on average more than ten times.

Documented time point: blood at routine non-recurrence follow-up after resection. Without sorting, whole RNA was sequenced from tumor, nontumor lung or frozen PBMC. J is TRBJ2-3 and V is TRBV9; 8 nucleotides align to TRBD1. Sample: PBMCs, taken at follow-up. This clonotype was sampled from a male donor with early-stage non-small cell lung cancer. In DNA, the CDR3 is TGTGCCAGCACCCGTAGTGACAGGGGAGCAGATACGCAGTATTTT. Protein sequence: CASTRSDRGADTQYF.